The 24 T cell receptor beta chains below were found in one sample sequenced in a study of regulatory T cells in long-lasting Graves disease. The authors built TCR beta libraries using iRepertoire HTBI primers and Arm-PCR of CDR3 regions. TCRdb processed the multiplex PCR reads anew with MiXCR; each CDR3 protein has one entry. The sample gives over 450,000 distinct CDR3 sequences, 20% to 25% of which show up once; 7.1% is in the top ten. As for time point: persistent/refractory GD, antithyroid drugs over 5 years with positive TRAb. Construction of the TCR library relied on RNA isolated from PBMCs. This specimen consisted of peripheral blood mononuclear cells (PBMCs), obtained when the disease was refractory, from a patient treated with antithyroid drugs. Receptors originate from a female donor with Graves disease.

This clonotype was observed at least ten times. This chain joins TRBV12-3 or TRBV12-4 and TRBJ1-5, with D possibly TRBD1 on 6 matching bases. The length of the CDR3 is 15 residues. Trimming took off 4 bases at V and 0 bases at J, with 10 bases between the two ends. CDR3 sequence reads: CASSSDRNSNQPQHF. For the CDR3, the DNA is TGTGCCAGCAGTTCCGACAGGAATAGCAATCAGCCCCAGCATTTT.

This clonotype occurred many times. The CDR3 loop reads CASSESAPSSGANVLTF. CDR3 DNA sequence: TGTGCCAGCAGTGAATCCGCCCCGAGCTCTGGGGCCAACGTCCTGACTTTC. The chain has TRBV2 and TRBJ2-6; no firm D call. Germline V lookup: CDR1 SNHLY, CDR2 FYNNEI. CDR3 length: 17 amino acids. Trimming took 2 bases from V and 0 from J, leaving 11 bases between them. The full variable domain, rest sourced from reference TRBV2 and TRBJ2-6, is EPEVTQTPSHQVTQMGQEVILRCVPISNHLYFYWYRQILGQKVEFLVSFYNNEISEKSEIFDDQFSVERPDGSNFTLKIRSTKLEDSAMYFCASSESAPSSGANVLTFGAGSRLTVL.

This sequence joins TRBV7-2 and TRBJ1-2; TRBD1 is a possible D gene (5 bases). Between the trimmed V and J ends, which lost 5 bases and 4 bases, there was a span of 11 bases. The CDR3 has 13 amino acids. The germline V gene has CDR1 SGHTA and CDR2 FQGNSA. The CDR3 coding sequence is TGTGCCAGCAGCATGGGACGGTCCTATGGCTACACCTTC. Translating it yields CASSMGRSYGYTF.

This rearrangement joins TRBV9 to TRBJ2-7; D call uncertain. The CDR3 length is 15 residues. Looked up from germline, CDR1 is SGDLS and CDR2 is YYNGEE. With 0 bases removed from V and 2 bases from J, the gap between germline ends came to 12 bases. Written as DNA, the CDR3 is TGTGCCAGCAGCGTAGGAGACGGGCCAACCTACGAGCAGTACTTC. Its protein product is CASSVGDGPTYEQYF.

V usage is TRBV6-1 and J usage is TRBJ1-2, with 7 bases identical to TRBD1. Germline loops: CDR1 MNHNS, CDR2 SASEGT. Unmatched junction bases numbered 7, after V lost 6 bases and J lost 6 bases. The CDR3 loop spans 13 amino acids. The CDR3 sequence is CASRIQGLDGYTF. The DNA of the CDR3 is TGTGCCAGCAGAATACAGGGGTTGGATGGCTACACCTTC.

This clonotype has more than one count but fewer than ten. The chain uses TRBV29-1 and TRBJ2-5; tentatively, D is TRBD2 (6 bases). Deletions cut 1 base from V and 3 bases from J, with 15 bases between. Per germline, CDR1 SQVTM and CDR2 ANQGSEA. CDR3 length equals 15 residues. The chain's CDR3 is CSVEVSTSSKETQYF. The CDR3 region has the DNA TGCAGCGTTGAAGTGAGCACTAGCTCTAAAGAGACCCAGTACTTC.

This clonotype came up many times. As DNA, the CDR3 is TGTGCCAGCAGTTTCAGCAACGAGCAGTACTTC. It codes for CASSFSNEQYF. This chain joins TRBV28 and TRBJ2-7, with D uncertain. The CDR3 sequence is 11 residues long. The germline V gene encodes CDR1 MDHEN and CDR2 SYDVKM. Trimming removed 3 bases at V and 5 bases at J, with 5 bases between.

This chain links TRBV6-2 or TRBV6-3 with TRBJ2-5; no reliable D call. CDR1 and CDR2 from the germline V gene are MNHEY and SVGEGT. Trimming left V 1 base short and J 5 bases short, with 8 bases between. The CDR3 contains 13 residues. As DNA, the CDR3 is TGTGCCAGCAGTTACTACAGATGGGAGACCCAGTACTTC. It is translated as CASSYYRWETQYF.

The genes are TRBV7-9 and TRBJ2-1, with a weak D call TRBD2 (5 bases). V was cut by 1 base and J by 5 bases, with 12 bases left in between. Germline V gene sequence: CDR1 SEHNR, CDR2 FQNEAQ (reference sequence). CDR3 length equals 15 residues. CDR3 loop: CASSLVRLHHNEQFF. The CDR3 DNA reads TGTGCCAGCAGCTTAGTGAGACTACATCACAATGAGCAGTTCTTC.

This clonotype has more than one count but fewer than ten. This sequence joins TRBV7-8 and TRBJ2-7, with 10 bases lining up with TRBD1. V lost 4 bases, J lost 1 base, and 10 bases stayed unmatched. The CDR3 is 17 amino acids. The germline gives CDR1 SGHVS, CDR2 FQNEAQ. The CDR3: CASSSSTGTGVSYEQYF. The CDR3 region has the DNA TGTGCCAGCAGCTCGTCAACCGGGACAGGGGTATCCTACGAGCAGTACTTC. Supplemented by reference TRBV7-8 and TRBJ2-7, the full variable domain reads GAGVSQSPRYKVAKRGQDVALRCDPISGHVSLFWYQQALGQGPEFLTYFQNEAQLDKSGLPSDRFFAERPEGSVSTLKIQRTQQEDSAVYLCASSSSTGTGVSYEQYFGPGTRLTVT.

The chain employs TRBV7-2 and TRBJ2-7; TRBD1 agrees at 9 bases. After removal of 0 bases from V and 2 bases from J, the junction contained 14 bases not matched to a gene. This CDR3 is 19 amino acids long. CDR1 and CDR2 (germline): SGHTA, FQGNSA. CDR3 protein: CASSLAPPGQGVRTYEQYF. DNA of the CDR3: TGTGCCAGCAGCTTAGCCCCGCCGGGACAGGGCGTTAGGACCTACGAGCAGTACTTC.

The J gene is TRBJ1-6, the V gene TRBV6-1; D may be TRBD1 (5 bases). Trimming cost V 6 bases and J 8 bases, with 20 bases left between them. This CDR3 has 16 amino acids. Per germline, CDR1 MNHNS and CDR2 SASEGT. CDR3 region: CASREDVGSRDSPLHF. For the CDR3, the DNA is TGTGCCAGCAGGGAGGATGTGGGGTCCAGGGATTCACCCCTCCACTTT.

The chain links TRBV18 to TRBJ1-1; TRBD1 is a possible D gene (5 bases). The CDR3 is 14 amino acids. With 3 bases removed from V and 1 base from J, the gap between germline ends came to 9 bases. From germline, CDR1 is KGHSH and CDR2 LQKENI. The CDR3 region has the DNA TGTGCCAGCTCACCGGACCAGGGGAACACTGAAGCTTTCTTT. Its protein is CASSPDQGNTEAFF.

The chain has TRBV5-1 and TRBJ1-2; TRBD1 might be the D (5 bases). CDR1 and CDR2 from the germline V gene are SGHRS and YFSETQ. V lost 4 bases and J 8 bases, leaving 15 bases between the germline ends. This CDR3 has 13 residues. CDR3 residues: CASSERDLRGYTF. The CDR3 nucleotides are TGCGCCAGCAGCGAAAGGGACCTACGCGGCTACACCTTC.

This clonotype was seen a handful of times. The chain is built from TRBV2 and TRBJ2-1, with 7 bases matching TRBD1. CDR1 SNHLY and CDR2 FYNNEI come from the germline V gene. CDR3 length: 16 residues. V lost 4 bases to trimming and J lost 4 bases; unmatched junction nucleotides: 10. The CDR3 is CASSATGRRGYNEQFF. The CDR3 DNA reads TGTGCCAGCAGTGCGACAGGGAGAAGGGGTTACAATGAGCAGTTCTTC. Full variable domain (rest looked up from reference TRBV2 and TRBJ2-1): EPEVTQTPSHQVTQMGQEVILRCVPISNHLYFYWYRQILGQKVEFLVSFYNNEISEKSEIFDDQFSVERPDGSNFTLKIRSTKLEDSAMYFCASSATGRRGYNEQFFGPGTRLTVL.

In its sample, this clonotype was seen a few times. The chain recombines TRBV7-6 with TRBJ2-7; TRBD2 matches 16 bases. Germline loops: CDR1 SGHVS, CDR2 FNYEAQ. The CDR3 is 17 residues long. The V and J ends lost 2 bases and 6 bases, in that order; junction bases with no gene match: 7. CDR3 sequence reads: CASSLQPGLAGGLEQYF. The DNA of the CDR3 is TGTGCCAGCAGCTTACAACCGGGACTAGCGGGGGGGCTCGAGCAGTACTTC.

This chain connects TRBV10-3 to TRBJ1-1; D unresolved. Germline CDR1 ENHRY, CDR2 SYGVKD. CDR3 length equals 14 residues. V dropped 6 bases and J dropped 0 bases, with 11 bases sitting between them. The CDR3, as DNA: TGTGCCATCAGAACGGCCTATATGAACACTGAAGCTTTCTTT. It codes for CAIRTAYMNTEAFF.

Ten or more counts support this clonotype. This chain uses TRBV11-2 with TRBJ2-5; D is undetermined. The CDR3 consists of 12 residues. CDR1 is SGHAT, CDR2 FQNNGV, per germline. The V gene lost 4 bases and the J gene lost 5 bases, with 8 bases spanning the gap. The CDR3 DNA sequence: TGTGCCAGCAGCTCAGAGTGGGAGACCCAGTACTTC. This translates into CASSSEWETQYF.

This clonotype occurred a few times. The gene calls are TRBV7-9 and TRBJ2-5; D could derive from TRBD1 or TRBD2 (5 bases each). Trimming stripped 4 bases from V and 1 base from J, with 16 bases between. This CDR3 has 16 amino acids. In germline, CDR1 is SEHNR, CDR2 FQNEAQ (reference sequence). The CDR3 region is CASSYGTPGVQETQYF. The CDR3 DNA sequence: TGTGCCAGCAGCTATGGGACGCCTGGGGTCCAAGAGACCCAGTACTTC.

The chain recombines TRBV13 with TRBJ1-5, with a possible D match to TRBD1 (6 bases). CDR1 PRHDT and CDR2 FYEKMQ come from the germline V gene (reference sequence). The CDR3 sequence is 13 residues long. V shed 10 bases and J shed 7 bases, with 17 bases lying between them. CDR3 in amino acids: CANSRAGEQPQHF. The DNA for the CDR3 is TGTGCCAACAGTAGGGCAGGGGAGCAGCCCCAGCATTTT. The variable domain in full, completed from reference TRBV13 and TRBJ1-5, reads AAGVIQSPRHLIKEKRETATLKCYPIPRHDTVYWYQQGPGQDPQFLISFYEKMQSDKGSIPDRFSAQQFSDYHSELNMSSLELGDSALYFCANSRAGEQPQHFGDGTRLSIL.

The chain has TRBV11-2 and TRBJ1-1; 7 bases fit TRBD1. V gave up 5 bases and J gave up 0 bases; unmatched junction bases: 12. CDR1 is SGHAT, CDR2 FQNNGV, per germline. This CDR3 comprises 17 residues. This CDR3 reads CASSPGQRHLMNTEAFF. In nucleotides, the CDR3 is TGTGCCAGCAGCCCGGGACAGCGCCACTTGATGAACACTGAAGCTTTCTTT.

This clonotype was observed once. This chain uses TRBV15 with TRBJ2-5, with 9 bases identical to TRBD1. This CDR3 has 17 amino acids. V was pared by 3 bases and J by 2 bases, with 10 bases of the junction left unmatched. CDR1 and CDR2 from the germline V gene are LNHNV and YYDKDF (reference sequence). The DNA of the CDR3 is TGTGCCACCAGCAGCCGGACAGGGGAGGGGAGACAAGAGACCCAGTACTTC. The encoded protein is CATSSRTGEGRQETQYF.

This clonotype was seen many times. DNA of the CDR3: TGTGCCAGCAGGAGGGACAGGGGACGCGAAAAACTGTTTTTT. Its translation: CASRRDRGREKLFF. The chain uses TRBV6-1 and TRBJ1-4; TRBD1 agrees at 10 bases. The CDR3 is made up of 14 amino acids. Looked up from germline, CDR1 is MNHNS and CDR2 is SASEGT. Losses at the gene ends were 6 bases for V and 8 bases for J; bases not matched to a gene: 6.

This clonotype was found many times. This CDR3 is CASSSLGGTSYEQYF. The CDR3 nucleotides are TGTGCCAGCAGTTCTCTGGGCGGAACTTCCTACGAGCAGTACTTC. The chain has TRBV28 and TRBJ2-7, with D uncertain. Trimming pared 4 bases from V and 1 base from J, leaving 14 bases between. This CDR3 spans 15 amino acids. From germline, CDR1 is MDHEN and CDR2 SYDVKM.